These T cell receptor beta chains were read from a single sample in a study of human T cells and chemical hapten exposure. TCRdb re-analysed the RACE reads in MiXCR, keeping a single row per CDR3 protein. This table holds under 300,000 distinct CDR3 sequences, about 9% found once. This sample comprised whole blood, obtained in connection with sensitization to the hapten diphenylcyclopropenone (DPC). The receptor source for this set is a woman in her thirties or forties with alopecia areata. Some clones in this sample may be carry-over from other donors' samples. Both conserved end residues are part of each CDR3. The order of the fields is clone size, V gene, D gene, J gene, CDR3 protein, CDR3 DNA. D genes are given only for firm matches. Clone size is shown for a subset of rows, as once, few, many or a class of expanded clone.

>NA|TRBV6-5|NA|TRBJ1-6
CASRPGRNNSPLHF
TGTGCCAGCAGACCGGGACGGAATAATTCACCCCTCCACTTT
>few|TRBV18|NA|TRBJ2-2
CASSPPQNTGELFF
TGTGCCAGCTCACCTCCGCAAAACACCGGGGAGCTGTTTTTT
>NA|TRBV12-3/TRBV12-4|NA|TRBJ1-2
CASSFSADYGYTF
TGTGCCAGCAGTTTTTCGGCCGACTATGGCTACACCTTC
>many|TRBV9|NA|TRBJ2-7
CASSLGPGLGYEQYF
TGTGCCAGCAGCCTCGGGCCGGGACTCGGCTACGAGCAGTACTTC
>few|TRBV4-3|NA|TRBJ1-3
CASSQDRDGGRNTIYF
TGCGCCAGCAGCCAAGATCGGGACGGGGGGAGAAACACCATATATTTT
>NA|TRBV18|NA|TRBJ2-4
CASSPQAQGKNIQYF
TGTGCCAGCTCACCACAGGCACAGGGTAAAAACATTCAGTACTTC
>few|TRBV7-9|NA|TRBJ1-1
CASSLASWNTEAFF
TGTGCCAGCAGCTTAGCATCGTGGAACACTGAAGCTTTCTTT
>few|TRBV20-1|TRBD1|TRBJ1-2
CSGLRQGSARGGYTF
TGCAGTGGATTGCGACAGGGAAGCGCGAGGGGTGGCTACACCTTC
>many|TRBV10-3|NA|TRBJ2-3
CAISGAAFSTDTQYF
TGTGCCATCAGTGGAGCGGCCTTCAGCACAGATACGCAGTATTTT
>few|TRBV5-1|TRBD1|TRBJ1-2
CASRPGQAVYGYTF
TGCGCCAGCAGACCGGGACAGGCGGTATATGGCTACACCTTC
>few|TRBV5-6|NA|TRBJ1-5
CASSSRAVNQPQHF
TGTGCCAGCAGCTCACGGGCCGTAAATCAGCCCCAGCATTTT
>NA|TRBV10-3|TRBD2|TRBJ2-1
CAIRPGGGLNEQFF
TGTGCCATCAGGCCGGGGGGAGGCCTCAATGAGCAGTTCTTC
>NA|TRBV6-2/TRBV6-3|TRBD1|TRBJ2-5
CASSAGTGETQYF
TGTGCCAGCAGCGCGGGGACAGGGGAGACCCAGTACTTC
>few|TRBV7-2|NA|TRBJ2-7
CASSWDKNGYEQYF
TGTGCCAGCAGTTGGGACAAAAATGGCTACGAGCAGTACTTC
>many|TRBV20-1|TRBD1|TRBJ2-1
CSARFPGQGSEEQFF
TGCAGTGCTAGATTTCCGGGACAGGGGTCCGAGGAGCAGTTCTTC
>few|TRBV9|NA|TRBJ2-7
CASSAGGTNRYEQYF
TGTGCCAGCAGCGCCGGGGGCACCAACAGGTACGAGCAGTACTTC
>few|TRBV5-1|NA|TRBJ1-1
CASKRGVDTEAFF
TGCGCCAGCAAACGAGGGGTGGACACTGAAGCTTTCTTT
>few|TRBV6-2/TRBV6-3|TRBD2|TRBJ2-3
CASSYDGLAFTDTQYF
TGTGCCAGCAGTTACGATGGACTAGCATTCACAGATACGCAGTATTTT
>few|TRBV11-2|NA|TRBJ1-1
CASSPPDGFTEAFF
TGTGCCAGCAGCCCGCCGGACGGATTCACTGAAGCTTTCTTT
>few|TRBV13|NA|TRBJ1-1
CASSGSPRSNTEAFF
TGTGCCAGCAGCGGTTCCCCTCGGTCCAACACTGAAGCTTTCTTT
>NA|TRBV10-3|NA|TRBJ2-3
CATQEFTDTQYF
TGTGCCACTCAGGAGTTCACAGATACGCAGTATTTT
>NA|TRBV15|NA|TRBJ1-3
CATSRDLSGNTIYF
TGTGCCACCAGCAGAGACCTCTCTGGAAACACCATATATTTT
>NA|TRBV12-3/TRBV12-4|TRBD2|TRBJ2-7
CASRSYSGGGSYEQYF
TGTGCCAGCAGATCCTACAGCGGGGGGGGCTCCTACGAGCAGTACTTC
>many|TRBV20-1|TRBD1|TRBJ1-5
CSALDRGGQPQHF
TGCAGTGCTTTGGACAGGGGTGGTCAGCCCCAGCATTTT
>many|TRBV3-1|NA|TRBJ2-1
CASSQERLKANEQFF
TGTGCCAGCAGCCAAGAACGGCTTAAGGCTAATGAGCAGTTCTTC
>few|TRBV7-2|TRBD2|TRBJ2-1
CASSLQREVGEQFF
TGTGCCAGCAGCCTACAGCGGGAGGTAGGTGAGCAGTTCTTC
>NA|TRBV5-4|NA|TRBJ2-1
CASSIAGQTYNEQFF
TGTGCCAGCAGCATCGCGGGACAGACCTACAATGAGCAGTTCTTC
>many|TRBV15|NA|TRBJ2-5
CATSAGTGREETQYF
TGTGCCACCAGCGCTGGGACCGGACGGGAAGAGACCCAGTACTTC